This is a list of T cell receptor beta chains from one sample in a study of control samples from healthy donors and cancer patients. Sequencing used immunoSEQ multiplex PCR; TCRdb keeps in-frame clones, though not all of them. The sample lists over 150,000 clones, just under 95% occurring once. Sequenced sample: blood. The receptors derive from a young man in good health. CDR3s include the opening cysteine and the closing phenylalanine or tryptophan. Fields, in order: V gene, clone size, D gene, J gene, CDR3 protein, CDR3 DNA. A D gene is named only where the DNA matches it firmly. Clone size, where shown, is once, few, many, or a class for clones that have expanded.

TRBV10-3	NA	NA	TRBJ1-1	CAISEQAASPEAFF	TGTGCCATCAGTGAGCAAGCCGCTAGTCCTGAAGCTTTCTTT
TRBV4-1	NA	NA	TRBJ1-3	CASSQGQVFSGNTIYF	TGCGCCAGCAGCCAAGGGCAGGTATTCTCTGGAAACACCATATATTTT
TRBV7-9	NA	NA	TRBJ1-6	CASSPYVTGLREYNSPLHF	TGTGCCAGCAGCCCGTACGTGACGGGCCTCCGTGAATATAATTCACCCCTCCACTTT
TRBV24-1	few	NA	TRBJ1-5	CATSGSNQPQHF	TGTGCCACCAGTGGTAGCAATCAGCCCCAGCATTTT
TRBV12-3/TRBV12-4	NA	NA	TRBJ2-1	CASSTRNEQFF	TGTGCCAGCAGCACTAGAAATGAGCAGTTCTTC
TRBV10-3	NA	TRBD2	TRBJ2-5	CAIRVAGGRETQYF	TGTGCCATCAGGGTAGCGGGGGGGAGAGAGACCCAGTACTTC
TRBV5-1	NA	NA	TRBJ2-7	CASSLASGYEQYF	TGCGCCAGCAGCTTGGCTTCCGGCTACGAGCAGTACTTC
TRBV10-2	NA	NA	TRBJ1-1	CASSESEGVGEAFF	TGCGCCAGCAGTGAGTCGGAAGGGGTGGGTGAAGCTTTCTTT
TRBV7-9	NA	NA	TRBJ2-4	CASSFTRASPAKNIQYF	TGTGCCAGCAGCTTCACCCGGGCCTCCCCAGCCAAAAACATTCAGTACTTC
TRBV28	NA	NA	TRBJ2-5	CASSLGRRGIQETQYF	TGTGCCAGCAGTTTAGGGAGGAGGGGGATCCAAGAGACCCAGTACTTC
TRBV9	NA	NA	TRBJ2-2	CASSVIENTGELFF	TGTGCCAGCAGCGTAATTGAGAACACCGGGGAGCTGTTTTTT
TRBV19	NA	TRBD1	TRBJ1-4	CASTSGTGDEKLFF	TGTGCCAGTACCTCCGGGACAGGGGATGAAAAACTGTTTTTT
TRBV20-1	NA	NA	TRBJ2-7	CSASFRIYEQYF	TGCAGTGCTAGTTTCCGAATCTACGAGCAGTACTTC
TRBV24-1	NA	TRBD1	TRBJ1-1	CATSADRGNTEAFF	TGTGCCACCAGTGCCGACAGGGGGAACACTGAAGCTTTCTTT
TRBV2	NA	NA	TRBJ2-7	CASSEAPPGLMEQYF	TGTGCCAGCAGTGAAGCGCCCCCTGGGCTAATGGAGCAGTACTTC
TRBV7-9	NA	NA	TRBJ1-1	CASSFYPNTEAFF	TGTGCCAGCAGCTTTTACCCCAACACTGAAGCTTTCTTT
TRBV5-1	NA	NA	TRBJ2-6	CASSLGFGGSGANVLTF	TGCGCCAGCAGCCTGGGATTTGGCGGCTCTGGGGCCAACGTCCTGACTTTC
TRBV11-2	NA	NA	TRBJ1-1	CASSIQPLGTEAFF	TGTGCCAGCAGCATTCAACCCCTGGGGACTGAAGCTTTCTTT
TRBV18	few	NA	TRBJ1-3	CASFESGNTIYF	TGTGCCAGCTTTGAGTCTGGAAACACCATATATTTT
TRBV15	NA	NA	TRBJ2-2	CATEHATGGNTGELFF	TGTGCCACCGAACATGCAACAGGAGGTAACACCGGGGAGCTGTTTTTT
TRBV5-6	NA	NA	TRBJ1-6	CASSPGRISSYNSPLHF	TGTGCCAGCAGCCCTGGGCGGATAAGCTCCTATAATTCACCCCTCCACTTT
TRBV7-3	NA	NA	TRBJ1-5	CASILIGGQSNQPQHF	TGTGCCAGCATCCTAATCGGGGGGCAAAGCAATCAGCCCCAGCATTTT
TRBV7-9	NA	NA	TRBJ2-2	CASSLDGYHTGELFF	TGTGCCAGCAGCTTAGACGGCTACCACACCGGGGAGCTGTTTTTT
TRBV6-5	NA	NA	TRBJ1-5	CASSRDRFSNQPQHF	TGTGCCAGCAGCCGCGACAGGTTTAGCAATCAGCCCCAGCATTTT
TRBV7-2	NA	NA	TRBJ2-3	CASSSRGGVKPQYF	TGTGCCAGCAGCTCCCGAGGGGGTGTCAAGCCGCAGTATTTT
TRBV25-1	NA	TRBD2	TRBJ2-3	CASSAGLAGSTDTQYF	TGTGCCAGCAGTGCCGGACTAGCGGGGAGCACAGATACGCAGTATTTT
TRBV7-8	NA	TRBD2	TRBJ2-2	CASSLVSRGGNGELFF	TGTGCCAGCAGCTTAGTGTCCCGGGGGGGCAACGGGGAGCTGTTTTTT
TRBV5-1	NA	TRBD2	TRBJ2-7	CASSPLYFSGGTYSYEQYF	TGCGCCAGCAGCCCCCTATACTTTAGCGGGGGGACATATTCCTACGAGCAGTACTTC
TRBV3-1/TRBV3-2	NA	TRBD2	TRBJ2-3	CASSQAPPLAGLTDTQYF	TGTGCCAGCAGCCAAGCCCCGCCACTAGCGGGGCTCACAGATACGCAGTATTTT
TRBV15	NA	NA	TRBJ2-3	CATSRVSGTNTQYF	TGTGCCACCAGCAGAGTTTCGGGGACAAATACGCAGTATTTT
TRBV7-2	NA	NA	TRBJ2-5	CASSLVGRLDGTQYF	TGTGCCAGCAGCTTAGTGGGGAGACTAGATGGGACCCAGTACTTC
TRBV9	once	NA	TRBJ1-2	CASSVAGVDNYGYTF	TGTGCCAGCAGCGTAGCAGGGGTTGATAACTATGGCTACACCTTC
TRBV3-1/TRBV3-2	NA	TRBD2	TRBJ2-3	CASSQAGRGDTDTQYF	TGTGCCAGCAGCCAAGCCGGACGGGGGGACACAGATACGCAGTATTTT
TRBV7-2	NA	NA	TRBJ2-5	CASSLQPGETQYF	TGTGCCAGCAGCTTACAGCCGGGGGAGACCCAGTACTTC
TRBV19	NA	TRBD1	TRBJ2-2	CASGQDRTGELFF	TGTGCCAGCGGACAGGACAGAACCGGGGAGCTGTTTTTT
TRBV2	NA	NA	TRBJ1-1	CASSETGTARNTEAFF	TGTGCCAGCAGTGAAACGGGGACGGCCAGGAACACTGAAGCTTTCTTT
TRBV5-6	NA	NA	TRBJ2-2	CASSLVPGLGELFF	TGTGCCAGCAGCTTGGTACCGGGGCTCGGGGAGCTGTTTTTT
TRBV5-1	NA	TRBD1	TRBJ2-5	CASSQTGVRETQYF	TGCGCCAGCAGCCAGACAGGGGTAAGAGAGACCCAGTACTTC